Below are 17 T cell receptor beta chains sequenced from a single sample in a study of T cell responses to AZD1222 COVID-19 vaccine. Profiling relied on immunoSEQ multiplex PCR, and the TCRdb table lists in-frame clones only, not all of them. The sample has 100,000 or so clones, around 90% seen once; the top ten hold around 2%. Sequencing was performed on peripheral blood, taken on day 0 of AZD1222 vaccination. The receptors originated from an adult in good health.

CDR3 loop: CASSLGQGGAGGYTF. DNA for the CDR3: TGTGCCAGCAGCTTAGGCCAAGGGGGCGCCGGGGGCTACACCTTC. The chain employs TRBV7-2 and TRBJ1-2, with 7 positions matching TRBD1. V dropped 1 base and J dropped 8; count of bases not matched to a gene: 10. The CDR3 consists of 15 residues. Germline assignment: CDR1 SGHTA and CDR2 FQGNSA.

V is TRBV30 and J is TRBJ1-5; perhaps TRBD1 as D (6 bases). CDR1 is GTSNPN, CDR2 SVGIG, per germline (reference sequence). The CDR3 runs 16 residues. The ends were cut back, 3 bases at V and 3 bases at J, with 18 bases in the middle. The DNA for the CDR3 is TGTGCCTGGAGCCCCAGGGGAGGGGGAAACAATCAGCCCCAGCATTTT. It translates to CAWSPRGGGNNQPQHF.

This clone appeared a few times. As DNA, the CDR3 is TGTGCCAGTAGTATGGGGCAAGGCGCGCCCCTCCACTTT. This codes for CASSMGQGAPLHF. The chain links TRBV19 to TRBJ1-6; D perhaps matches TRBD1 (5 bases). This CDR3 region has 13 residues. Trimming pared 3 bases from V and 13 bases from J, leaving 13 bases between. CDR1 and CDR2 from the germline V gene are LNHDA and SQIVND (reference sequence).

The CDR3 sequence is CAKPDGSRDYTF. The CDR3 bases are TGTGCCAAACCTGACGGAAGCCGGGACTACACCTTC. The chain links TRBV15 to TRBJ1-2, with no clear D. The CDR3 runs 12 residues. V dropped 10 bases and J dropped 10 bases, with 19 bases sitting between them. Per the germline V gene, CDR1 is LNHNV and CDR2 is YYDKDF (reference sequence).

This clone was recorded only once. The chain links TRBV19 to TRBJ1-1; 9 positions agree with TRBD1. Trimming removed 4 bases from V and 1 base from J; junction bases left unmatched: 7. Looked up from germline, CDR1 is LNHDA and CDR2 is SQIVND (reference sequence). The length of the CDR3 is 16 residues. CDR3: CASSRQRDRANTEAFF. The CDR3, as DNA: TGTGCCAGTAGTAGACAACGGGACAGGGCGAACACTGAAGCTTTCTTT.

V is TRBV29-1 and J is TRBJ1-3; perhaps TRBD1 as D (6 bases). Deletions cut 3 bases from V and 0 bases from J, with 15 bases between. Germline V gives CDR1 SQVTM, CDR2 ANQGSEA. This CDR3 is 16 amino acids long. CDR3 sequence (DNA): TGCAGCGTTGACTTGGGGGCTCTAAGCTCTGGAAACACCATATATTTT. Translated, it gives CSVDLGALSSGNTIYF.

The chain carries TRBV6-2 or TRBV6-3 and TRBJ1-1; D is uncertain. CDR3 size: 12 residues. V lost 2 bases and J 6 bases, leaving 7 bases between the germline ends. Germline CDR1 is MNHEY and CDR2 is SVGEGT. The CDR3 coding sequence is TGTGCCAGCAGTTACCTGTTTTCTGAAGCTTTCTTT. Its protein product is CASSYLFSEAFF.

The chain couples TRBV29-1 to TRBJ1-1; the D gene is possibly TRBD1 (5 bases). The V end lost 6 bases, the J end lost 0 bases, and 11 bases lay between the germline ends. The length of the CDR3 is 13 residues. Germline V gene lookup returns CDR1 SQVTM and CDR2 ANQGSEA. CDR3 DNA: TGCAGCGTGGGGGGGAACTTGAACACTGAAGCTTTCTTT. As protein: CSVGGNLNTEAFF.

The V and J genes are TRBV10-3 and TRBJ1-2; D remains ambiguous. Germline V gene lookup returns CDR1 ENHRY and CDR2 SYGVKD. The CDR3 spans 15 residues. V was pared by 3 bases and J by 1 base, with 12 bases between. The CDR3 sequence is CAISENIGINYGYTF. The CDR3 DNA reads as TGTGCCATCAGTGAAAACATAGGGATTAACTATGGCTACACCTTC.

CDR3 sequence: CASSAVNSPLHF. The CDR3 nucleotides read TGTGCCAGCAGTGCAGTAAATTCACCCCTCCACTTT. The chain links TRBV27 to TRBJ1-6; D unclear. CDR1 is MNHEY and CDR2 is SMNVEV in the germline V gene (reference sequence). This CDR3 is built from 12 residues. The V end was cut by 5 bases, the J end by 7 bases, with 6 bases between.

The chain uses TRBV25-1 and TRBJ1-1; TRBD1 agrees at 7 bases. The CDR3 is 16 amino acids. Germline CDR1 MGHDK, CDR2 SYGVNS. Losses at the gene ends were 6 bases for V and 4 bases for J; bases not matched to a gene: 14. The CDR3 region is CASRSGPGGRGTEAFF. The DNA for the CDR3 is TGTGCCAGCAGGTCTGGTCCAGGGGGGCGCGGCACTGAAGCTTTCTTT.

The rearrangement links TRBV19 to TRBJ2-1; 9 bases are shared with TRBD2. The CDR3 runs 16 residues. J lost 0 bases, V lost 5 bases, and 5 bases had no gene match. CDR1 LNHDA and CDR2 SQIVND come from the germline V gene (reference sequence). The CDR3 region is CASSLTSGSSYNEQFF. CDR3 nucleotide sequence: TGTGCCAGTAGTCTGACTAGCGGAAGCTCCTACAATGAGCAGTTCTTC.

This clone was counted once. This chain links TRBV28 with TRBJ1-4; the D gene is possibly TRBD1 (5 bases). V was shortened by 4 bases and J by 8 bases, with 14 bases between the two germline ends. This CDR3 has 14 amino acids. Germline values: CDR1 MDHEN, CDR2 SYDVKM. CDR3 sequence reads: CASSSGAVREKLFF. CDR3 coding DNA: TGTGCCAGCAGTTCCGGGGCAGTGCGGGAAAAACTGTTTTTT.

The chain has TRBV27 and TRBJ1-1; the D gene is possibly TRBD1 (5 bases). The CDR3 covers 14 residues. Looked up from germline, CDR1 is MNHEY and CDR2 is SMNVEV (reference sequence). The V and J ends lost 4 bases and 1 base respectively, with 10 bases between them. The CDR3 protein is CASSSGGKNTEAFF. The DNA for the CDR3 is TGTGCCAGCAGTTCGGGGGGGAAGAACACTGAAGCTTTCTTT.

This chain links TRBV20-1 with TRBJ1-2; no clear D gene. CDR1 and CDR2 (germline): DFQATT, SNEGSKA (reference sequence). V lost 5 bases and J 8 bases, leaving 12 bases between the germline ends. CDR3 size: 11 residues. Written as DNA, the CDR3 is TGCAGTGCTCCCCAGATGGAAGGCTACACCTTC. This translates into CSAPQMEGYTF.

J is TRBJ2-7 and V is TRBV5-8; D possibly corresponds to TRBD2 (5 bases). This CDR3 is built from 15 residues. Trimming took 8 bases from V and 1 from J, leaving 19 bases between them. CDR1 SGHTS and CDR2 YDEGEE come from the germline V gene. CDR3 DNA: TGTGCCAGTACGCGAGGGTGGCAGGATTCCTACGAGCAGTACTTC. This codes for CASTRGWQDSYEQYF.

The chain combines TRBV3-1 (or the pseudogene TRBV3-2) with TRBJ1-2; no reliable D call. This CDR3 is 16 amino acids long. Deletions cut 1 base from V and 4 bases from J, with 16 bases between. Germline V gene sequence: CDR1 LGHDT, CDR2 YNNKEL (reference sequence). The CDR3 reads CASSQVKLKQAYGYTF. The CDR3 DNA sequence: TGTGCCAGCAGCCAAGTAAAATTGAAACAAGCCTATGGCTACACCTTC.